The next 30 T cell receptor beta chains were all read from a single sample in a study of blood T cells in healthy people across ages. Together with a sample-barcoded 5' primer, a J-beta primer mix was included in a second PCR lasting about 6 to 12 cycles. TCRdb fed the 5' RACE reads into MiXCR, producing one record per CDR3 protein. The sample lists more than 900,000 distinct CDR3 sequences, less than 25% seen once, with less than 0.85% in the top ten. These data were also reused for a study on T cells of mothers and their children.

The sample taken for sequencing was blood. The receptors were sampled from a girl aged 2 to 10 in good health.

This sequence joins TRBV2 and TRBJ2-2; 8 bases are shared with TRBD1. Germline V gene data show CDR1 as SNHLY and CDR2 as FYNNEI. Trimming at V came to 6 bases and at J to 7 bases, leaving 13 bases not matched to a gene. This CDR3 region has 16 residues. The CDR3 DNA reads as TGTGCCAGCAGCCTTTATAGAGGACAGGGTGACGGGGAGCTGTTTTTT. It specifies CASSLYRGQGDGELFF.

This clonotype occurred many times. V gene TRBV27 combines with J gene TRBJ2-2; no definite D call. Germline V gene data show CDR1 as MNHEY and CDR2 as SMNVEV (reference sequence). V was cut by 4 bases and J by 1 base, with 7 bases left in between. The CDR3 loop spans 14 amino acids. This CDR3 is CASSSGLNTGELFF. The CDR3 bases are TGTGCCAGCAGTTCCGGGTTGAACACCGGGGAGCTGTTTTTT.

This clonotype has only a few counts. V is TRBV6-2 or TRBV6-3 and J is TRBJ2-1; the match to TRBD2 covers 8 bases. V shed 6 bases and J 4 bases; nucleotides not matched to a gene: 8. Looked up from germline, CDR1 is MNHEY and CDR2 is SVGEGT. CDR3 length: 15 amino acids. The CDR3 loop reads CASSQAGGPYNEQFF. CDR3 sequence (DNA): TGTGCCAGCAGCCAGGCGGGGGGCCCTTACAATGAGCAGTTCTTC.

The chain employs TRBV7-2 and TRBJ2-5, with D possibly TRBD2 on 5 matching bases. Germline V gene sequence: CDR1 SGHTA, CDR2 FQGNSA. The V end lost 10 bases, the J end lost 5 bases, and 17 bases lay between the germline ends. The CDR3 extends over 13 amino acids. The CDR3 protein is CATARFTGETQYF. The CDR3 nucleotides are TGTGCCACCGCCCGGTTTACGGGGGAGACCCAGTACTTC.

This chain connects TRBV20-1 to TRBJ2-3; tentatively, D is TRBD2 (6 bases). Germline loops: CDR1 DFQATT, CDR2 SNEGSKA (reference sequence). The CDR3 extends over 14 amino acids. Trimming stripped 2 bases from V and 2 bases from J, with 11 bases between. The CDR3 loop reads CSARRAGTTDTQYF. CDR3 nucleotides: TGCAGTGCTAGAAGGGCGGGGACCACAGATACGCAGTATTTT.

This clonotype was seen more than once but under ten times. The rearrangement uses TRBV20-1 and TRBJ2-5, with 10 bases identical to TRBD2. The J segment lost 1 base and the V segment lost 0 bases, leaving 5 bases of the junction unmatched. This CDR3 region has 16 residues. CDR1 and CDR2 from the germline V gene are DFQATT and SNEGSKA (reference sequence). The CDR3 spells CSARDTSGDFQETQYF. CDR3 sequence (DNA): TGCAGTGCTAGAGATACTAGCGGGGATTTCCAAGAGACCCAGTACTTC.

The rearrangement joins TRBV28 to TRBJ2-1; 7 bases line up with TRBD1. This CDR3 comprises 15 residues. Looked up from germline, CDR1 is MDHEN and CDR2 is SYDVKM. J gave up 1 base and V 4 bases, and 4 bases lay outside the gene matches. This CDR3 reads CASSSTGPSYNEQFF. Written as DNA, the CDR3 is TGTGCCAGCAGTTCGACAGGGCCATCCTACAATGAGCAGTTCTTC. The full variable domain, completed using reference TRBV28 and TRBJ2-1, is DVKVTQSSRYLVKRTGEKVFLECVQDMDHENMFWYRQDPGLGLRLIYFSYDVKMKEKGDIPEGYSVSREKKERFSLILESASTNQTSMYLCASSSTGPSYNEQFFGPGTRLTVL.

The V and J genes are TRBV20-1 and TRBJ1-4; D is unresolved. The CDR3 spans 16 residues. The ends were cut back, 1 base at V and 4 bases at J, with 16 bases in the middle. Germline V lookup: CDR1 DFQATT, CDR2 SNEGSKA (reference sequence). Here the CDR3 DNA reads TGCAGTGCTAGAGGGCACACGGAAGTTTATAATGAAAAACTGTTTTTT. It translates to CSARGHTEVYNEKLFF.

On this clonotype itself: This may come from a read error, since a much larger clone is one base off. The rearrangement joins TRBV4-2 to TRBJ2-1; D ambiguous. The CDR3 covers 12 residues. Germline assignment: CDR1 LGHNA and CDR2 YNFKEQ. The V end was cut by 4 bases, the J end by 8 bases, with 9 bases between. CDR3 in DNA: TGTGCCAGCAGCCTCAAAACCGATGAGCAGTTCTTC. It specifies CASSLKTDEQFF.

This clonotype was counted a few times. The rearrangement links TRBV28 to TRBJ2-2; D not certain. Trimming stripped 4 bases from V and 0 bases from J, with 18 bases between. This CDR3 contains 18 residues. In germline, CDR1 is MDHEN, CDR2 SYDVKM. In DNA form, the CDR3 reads TGTGCCAGCAGTTCTAACAGCCGGCTGCAAGCGAACACCGGGGAGCTGTTTTTT. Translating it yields CASSSNSRLQANTGELFF.

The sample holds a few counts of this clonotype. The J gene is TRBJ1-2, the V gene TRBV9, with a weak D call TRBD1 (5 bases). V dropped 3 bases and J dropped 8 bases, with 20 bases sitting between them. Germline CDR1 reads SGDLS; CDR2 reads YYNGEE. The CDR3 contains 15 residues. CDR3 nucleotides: TGTGCCAGCAGCGGACGAATCCAGGGTGCGGGCGGCTACACCTTC. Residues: CASSGRIQGAGGYTF.

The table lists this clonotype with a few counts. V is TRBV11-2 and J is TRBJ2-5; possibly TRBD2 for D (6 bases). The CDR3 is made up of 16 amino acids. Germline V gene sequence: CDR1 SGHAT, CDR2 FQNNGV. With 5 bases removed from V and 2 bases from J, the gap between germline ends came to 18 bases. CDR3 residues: CASSQPHRRGQETQYF. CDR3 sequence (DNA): TGTGCCAGCAGCCAGCCCCACAGGCGGGGACAAGAGACCCAGTACTTC.

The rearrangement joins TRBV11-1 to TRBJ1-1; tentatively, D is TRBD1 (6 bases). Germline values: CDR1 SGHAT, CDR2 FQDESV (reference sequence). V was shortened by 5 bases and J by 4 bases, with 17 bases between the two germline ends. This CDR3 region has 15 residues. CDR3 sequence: CASSPNPDSSTEAFF. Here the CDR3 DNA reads TGTGCCAGCAGCCCGAACCCGGACAGCTCCACTGAAGCTTTCTTT. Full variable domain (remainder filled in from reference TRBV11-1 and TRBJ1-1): EAEVAQSPRYKITEKSQAVAFWCDPISGHATLYWYRQILGQGPELLVQFQDESVVDDSQLPKDRFSAERLKGVDSTLKIQPAELGDSAMYLCASSPNPDSSTEAFFGQGTRLTVV.

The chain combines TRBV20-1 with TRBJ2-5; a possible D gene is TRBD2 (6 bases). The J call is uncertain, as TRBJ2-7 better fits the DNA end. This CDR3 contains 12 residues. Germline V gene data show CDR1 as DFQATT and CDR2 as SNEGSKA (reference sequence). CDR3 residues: CSAADYSYEQYF. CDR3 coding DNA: TGCAGTGCGGCGGACTACTCCTACGAGCAGTACTTC.

The CDR3 reads CASSRDRIQETQYF. The CDR3 region has the DNA TGTGCCAGCAGTCGGGACAGGATCCAAGAGACCCAGTACTTC. The V gene is TRBV5-6, the J gene TRBJ2-5, with 8 bases fitting TRBD1. V was clipped by 5 bases and J by 1 base; unmatched bases: 4. The CDR3 sequence is 14 residues long. Germline V gene sequence: CDR1 SGHDT, CDR2 YYEEEE.

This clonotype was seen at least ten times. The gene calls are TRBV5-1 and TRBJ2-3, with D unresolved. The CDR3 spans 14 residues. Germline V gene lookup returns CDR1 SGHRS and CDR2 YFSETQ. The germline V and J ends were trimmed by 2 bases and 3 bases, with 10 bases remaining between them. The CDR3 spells CASSFVQSTDTQYF. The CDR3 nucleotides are TGCGCCAGCAGCTTCGTACAGTCGACAGATACGCAGTATTTT.

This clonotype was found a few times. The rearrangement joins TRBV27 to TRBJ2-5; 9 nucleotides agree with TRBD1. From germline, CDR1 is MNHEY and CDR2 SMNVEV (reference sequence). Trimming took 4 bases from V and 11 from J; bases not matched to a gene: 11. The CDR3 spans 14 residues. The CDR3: CASSSLQGAMEQYF. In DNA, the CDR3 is TGTGCCAGCAGTTCGTTACAGGGGGCGATGGAGCAGTACTTC.

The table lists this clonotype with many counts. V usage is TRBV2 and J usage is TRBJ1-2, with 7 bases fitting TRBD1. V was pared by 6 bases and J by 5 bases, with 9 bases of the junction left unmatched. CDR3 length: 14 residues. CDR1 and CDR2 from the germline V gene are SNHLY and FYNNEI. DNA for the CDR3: TGTGCCAGCAGCGCTTCCGGGACAGTTTATGGCTACACCTTC. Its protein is CASSASGTVYGYTF.

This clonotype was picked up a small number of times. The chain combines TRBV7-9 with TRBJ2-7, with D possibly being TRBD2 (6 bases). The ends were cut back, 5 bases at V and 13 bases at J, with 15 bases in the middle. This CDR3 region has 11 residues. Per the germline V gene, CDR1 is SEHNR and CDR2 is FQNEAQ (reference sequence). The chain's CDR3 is CASSGGEKAYF. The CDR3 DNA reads TGTGCCAGCAGCGGAGGGGAGAAGGCATACTTC.

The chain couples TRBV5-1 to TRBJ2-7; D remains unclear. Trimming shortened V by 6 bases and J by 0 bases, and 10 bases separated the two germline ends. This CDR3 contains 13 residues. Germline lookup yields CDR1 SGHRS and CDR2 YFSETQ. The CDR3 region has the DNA TGCGCCAGCAAGGATCCATCCTCCTACGAGCAGTACTTC. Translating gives CASKDPSSYEQYF.

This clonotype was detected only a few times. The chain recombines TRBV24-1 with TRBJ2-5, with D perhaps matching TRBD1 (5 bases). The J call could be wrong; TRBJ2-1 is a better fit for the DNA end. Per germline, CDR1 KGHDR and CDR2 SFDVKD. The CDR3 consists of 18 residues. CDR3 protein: CATSDLSGDRDRYNEQFF. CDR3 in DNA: TGTGCCACCAGTGATTTGAGTGGAGACAGAGATAGATACAATGAGCAGTTCTTC.

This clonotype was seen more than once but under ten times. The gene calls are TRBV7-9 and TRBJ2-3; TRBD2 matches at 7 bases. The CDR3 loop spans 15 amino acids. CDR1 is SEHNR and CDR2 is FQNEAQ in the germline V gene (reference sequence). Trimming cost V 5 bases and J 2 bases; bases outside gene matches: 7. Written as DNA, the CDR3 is TGTGCCAGCAGCCCGAGGGACTACCACACAGATACGCAGTATTTT. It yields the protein CASSPRDYHTDTQYF.

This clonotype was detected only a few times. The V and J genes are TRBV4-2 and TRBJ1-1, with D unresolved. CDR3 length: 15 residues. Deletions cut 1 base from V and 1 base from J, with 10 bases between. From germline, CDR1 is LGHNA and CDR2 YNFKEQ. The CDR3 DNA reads TGTGCCAGCAGCCAAGTAGATTCGGCGAACACTGAAGCTTTCTTT. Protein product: CASSQVDSANTEAFF.

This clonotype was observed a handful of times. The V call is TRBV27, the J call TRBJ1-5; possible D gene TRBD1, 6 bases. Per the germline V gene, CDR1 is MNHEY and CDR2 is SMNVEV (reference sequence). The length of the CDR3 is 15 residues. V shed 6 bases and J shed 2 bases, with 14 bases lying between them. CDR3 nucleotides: TGTGCCAGCAGAACACTGGACAGCCGCAATCAGCCCCAGCATTTT. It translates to CASRTLDSRNQPQHF.

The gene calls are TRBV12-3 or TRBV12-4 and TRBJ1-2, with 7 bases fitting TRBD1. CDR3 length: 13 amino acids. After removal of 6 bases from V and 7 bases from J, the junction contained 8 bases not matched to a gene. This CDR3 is CASSPGTVAGYTF. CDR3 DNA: TGTGCCAGCAGCCCTGGGACAGTCGCTGGCTACACCTTC.

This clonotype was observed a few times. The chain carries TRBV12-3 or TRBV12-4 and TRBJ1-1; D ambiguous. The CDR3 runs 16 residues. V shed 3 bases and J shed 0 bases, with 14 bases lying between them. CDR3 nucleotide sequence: TGTGCCAGCAGTTTGAGGGCAGGCCGTTTGAACACTGAAGCTTTCTTT. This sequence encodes CASSLRAGRLNTEAFF.

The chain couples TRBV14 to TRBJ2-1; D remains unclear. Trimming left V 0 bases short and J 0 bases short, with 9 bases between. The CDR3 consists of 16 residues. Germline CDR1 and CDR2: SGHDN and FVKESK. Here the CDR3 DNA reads TGTGCCAGCAGCCAAGAGAAGGTTAGCTCCTACAATGAGCAGTTCTTC. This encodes CASSQEKVSSYNEQFF. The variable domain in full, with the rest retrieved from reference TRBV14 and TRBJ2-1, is EAGVTQFPSHSVIEKGQTVTLRCDPISGHDNLYWYRRVMGKEIKFLLHFVKESKQDESGMPNNRFLAERTGGTYSTLKVQPAELEDSGVYFCASSQEKVSSYNEQFFGPGTRLTVL.

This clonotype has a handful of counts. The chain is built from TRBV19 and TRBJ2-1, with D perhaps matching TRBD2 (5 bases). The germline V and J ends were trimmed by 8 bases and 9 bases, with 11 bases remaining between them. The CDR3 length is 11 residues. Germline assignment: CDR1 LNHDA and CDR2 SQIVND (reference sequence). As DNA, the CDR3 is TGTGCCAGTGCAATAGGAGGTGAGCAGTTCTTC. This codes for CASAIGGEQFF.

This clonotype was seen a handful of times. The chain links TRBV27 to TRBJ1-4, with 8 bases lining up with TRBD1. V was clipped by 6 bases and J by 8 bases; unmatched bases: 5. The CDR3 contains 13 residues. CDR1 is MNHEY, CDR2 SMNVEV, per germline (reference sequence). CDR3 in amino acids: CASRHTGGEKLFF. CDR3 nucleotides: TGTGCCAGCAGACACACAGGGGGGGAAAAACTGTTTTTT.

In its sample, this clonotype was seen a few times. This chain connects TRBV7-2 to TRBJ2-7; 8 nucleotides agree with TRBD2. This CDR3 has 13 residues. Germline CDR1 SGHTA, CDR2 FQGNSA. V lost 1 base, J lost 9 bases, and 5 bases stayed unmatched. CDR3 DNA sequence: TGTGCCAGCAGCTTAGTTCCGGCGGGAGGGCAGTACTTC. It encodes CASSLVPAGGQYF.